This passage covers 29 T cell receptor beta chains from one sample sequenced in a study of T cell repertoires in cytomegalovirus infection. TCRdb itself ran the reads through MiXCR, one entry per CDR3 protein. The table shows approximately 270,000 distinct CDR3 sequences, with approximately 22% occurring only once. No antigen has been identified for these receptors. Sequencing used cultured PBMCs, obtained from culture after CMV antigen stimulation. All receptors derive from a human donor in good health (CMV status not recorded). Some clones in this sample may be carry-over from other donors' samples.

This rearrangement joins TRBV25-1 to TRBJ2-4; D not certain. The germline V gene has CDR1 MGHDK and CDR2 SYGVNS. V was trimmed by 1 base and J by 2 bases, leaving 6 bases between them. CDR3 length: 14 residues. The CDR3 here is CASSESGTKNIQYF. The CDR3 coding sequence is TGTGCCAGCAGTGAATCAGGAACCAAAAACATTCAGTACTTC. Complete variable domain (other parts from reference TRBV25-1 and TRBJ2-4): EADIYQTPRYLVIGTGKKITLECSQTMGHDKMYWYQQDPGMELHLIHYSYGVNSTEKGDLSSESTVSRIRTEHFPLTLESARPSHTSQYLCASSESGTKNIQYFGAGTRLSVL.

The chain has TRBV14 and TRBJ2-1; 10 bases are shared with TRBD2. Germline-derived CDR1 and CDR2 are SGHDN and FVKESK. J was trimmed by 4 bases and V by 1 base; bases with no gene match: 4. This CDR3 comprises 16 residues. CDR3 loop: CASSQVASGGYNEQFF. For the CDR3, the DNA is TGTGCCAGCAGCCAAGTTGCTAGCGGGGGATACAATGAGCAGTTCTTC.

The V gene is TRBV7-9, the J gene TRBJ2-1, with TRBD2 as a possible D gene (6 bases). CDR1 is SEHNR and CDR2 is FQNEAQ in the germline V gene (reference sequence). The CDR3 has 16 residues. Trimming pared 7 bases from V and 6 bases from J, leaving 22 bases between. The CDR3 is CASNPLGASASNEQFF. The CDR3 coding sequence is TGTGCCAGCAACCCCCTTGGGGCTAGCGCCTCCAATGAGCAGTTCTTC.

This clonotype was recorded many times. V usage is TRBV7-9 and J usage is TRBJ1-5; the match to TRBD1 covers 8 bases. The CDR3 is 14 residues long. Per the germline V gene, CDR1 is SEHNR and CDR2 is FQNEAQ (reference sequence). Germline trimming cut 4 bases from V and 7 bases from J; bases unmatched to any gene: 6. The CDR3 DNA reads TGTGCCAGCAGCTCCGGACAGGGAAGGCAGCCCCAGCATTTT. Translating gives CASSSGQGRQPQHF.

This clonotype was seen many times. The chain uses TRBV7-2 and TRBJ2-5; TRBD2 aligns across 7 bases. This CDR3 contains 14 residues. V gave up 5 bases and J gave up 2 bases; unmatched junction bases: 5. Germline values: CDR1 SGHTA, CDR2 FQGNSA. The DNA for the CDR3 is TGTGCCAGCAGCAAGGGCGGGGGACAAGAGACCCAGTACTTC. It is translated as CASSKGGGQETQYF.

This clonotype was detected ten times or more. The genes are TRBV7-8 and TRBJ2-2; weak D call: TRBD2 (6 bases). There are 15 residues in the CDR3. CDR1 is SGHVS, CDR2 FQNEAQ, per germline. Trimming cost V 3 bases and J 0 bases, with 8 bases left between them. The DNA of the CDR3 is TGTGCCAGCAGCTTCGCTAGCGCGAACACCGGGGAGCTGTTTTTT. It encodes CASSFASANTGELFF.

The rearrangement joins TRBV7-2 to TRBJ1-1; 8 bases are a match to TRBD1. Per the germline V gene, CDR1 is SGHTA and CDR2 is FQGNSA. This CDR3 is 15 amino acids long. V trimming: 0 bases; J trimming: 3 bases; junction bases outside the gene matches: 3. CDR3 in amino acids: CASSLADRGDTEAFF. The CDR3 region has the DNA TGTGCCAGCAGCTTAGCAGACAGGGGAGACACTGAAGCTTTCTTT.

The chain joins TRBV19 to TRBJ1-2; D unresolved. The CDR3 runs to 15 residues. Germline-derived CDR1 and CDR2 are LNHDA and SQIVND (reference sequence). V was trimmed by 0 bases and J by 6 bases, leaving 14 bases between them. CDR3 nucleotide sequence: TGTGCCAGTAGTATAGATGCAGGCTTGGTGGATGGCTACACCTTC. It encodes CASSIDAGLVDGYTF. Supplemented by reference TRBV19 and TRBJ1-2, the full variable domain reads DGGITQSPKYLFRKEGQNVTLSCEQNLNHDAMYWYRQDPGQGLRLIYYSQIVNDFQKGDIAEGYSVSREKKESFPLTVTSAQKNPTAFYLCASSIDAGLVDGYTFGSGTRLTVV.

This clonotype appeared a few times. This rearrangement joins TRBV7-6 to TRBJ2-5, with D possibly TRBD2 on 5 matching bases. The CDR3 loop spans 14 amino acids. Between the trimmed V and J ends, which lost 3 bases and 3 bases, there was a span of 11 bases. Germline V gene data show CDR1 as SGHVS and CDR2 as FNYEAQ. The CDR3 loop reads CASSFTTKEETQYF. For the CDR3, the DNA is TGTGCCAGCAGCTTTACGACTAAAGAAGAGACCCAGTACTTC.

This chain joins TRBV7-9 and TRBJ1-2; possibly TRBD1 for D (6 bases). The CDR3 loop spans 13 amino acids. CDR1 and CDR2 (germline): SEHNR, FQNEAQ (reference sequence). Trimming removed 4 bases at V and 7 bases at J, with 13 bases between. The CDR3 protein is CASSSTSGAGYTF. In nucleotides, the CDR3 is TGTGCCAGCAGCTCCACCTCGGGGGCTGGCTACACCTTC.

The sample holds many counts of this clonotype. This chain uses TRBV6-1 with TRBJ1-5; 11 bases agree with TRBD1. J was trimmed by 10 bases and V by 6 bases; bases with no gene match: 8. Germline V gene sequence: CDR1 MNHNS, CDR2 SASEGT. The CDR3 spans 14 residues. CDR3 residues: CASRSDRGLSPQHF. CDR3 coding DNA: TGTGCCAGCAGGTCGGACAGGGGGCTTTCACCCCAGCATTTT.

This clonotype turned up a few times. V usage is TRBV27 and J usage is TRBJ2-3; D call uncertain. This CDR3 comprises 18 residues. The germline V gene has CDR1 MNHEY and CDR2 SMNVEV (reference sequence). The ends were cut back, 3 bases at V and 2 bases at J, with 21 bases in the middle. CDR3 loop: CASSFGILDPRPTDTQYF. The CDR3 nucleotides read TGTGCCAGCAGTTTTGGGATCCTAGACCCCAGGCCCACAGATACGCAGTATTTT.

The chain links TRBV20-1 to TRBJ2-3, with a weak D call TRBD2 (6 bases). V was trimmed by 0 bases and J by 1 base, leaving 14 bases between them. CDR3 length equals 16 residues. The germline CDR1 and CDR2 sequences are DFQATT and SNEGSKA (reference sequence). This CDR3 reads CSARDYGSTGTDTQYF. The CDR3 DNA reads TGCAGTGCTAGAGATTACGGGAGCACGGGCACAGATACGCAGTATTTT.

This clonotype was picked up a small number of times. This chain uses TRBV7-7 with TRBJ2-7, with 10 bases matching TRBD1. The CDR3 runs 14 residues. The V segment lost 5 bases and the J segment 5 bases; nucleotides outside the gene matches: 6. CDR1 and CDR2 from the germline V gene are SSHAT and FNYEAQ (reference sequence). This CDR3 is CASSPQTGGNEQYF. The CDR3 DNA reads TGTGCCAGCAGCCCCCAGACAGGGGGCAACGAGCAGTACTTC. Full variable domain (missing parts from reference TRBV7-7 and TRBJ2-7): GAGVSQSPRYKVTKRGQDVTLRCDPISSHATLYWYQQALGQGPEFLTYFNYEAQPDKSGLPSDRFSAERPEGSISTLTIQRTEQRDSAMYRCASSPQTGGNEQYFGPGTRLTVT.

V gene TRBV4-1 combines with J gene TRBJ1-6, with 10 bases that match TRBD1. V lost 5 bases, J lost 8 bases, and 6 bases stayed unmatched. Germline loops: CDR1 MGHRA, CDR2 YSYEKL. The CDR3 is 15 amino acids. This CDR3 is CASSYTGTGDSPLHF. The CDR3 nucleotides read TGCGCCAGCAGCTACACCGGGACAGGGGATTCACCCCTCCACTTT.

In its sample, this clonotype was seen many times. The CDR3 here is CASSQRTSGLSYEQYV. The CDR3 coding sequence is TGCGCCAGCAGCCAGAGGACTAGCGGACTATCCTACGAGCAGTACGTC. The chain links TRBV4-3 to TRBJ2-7; 10 positions match TRBD2. The CDR3 extends over 16 amino acids. V was pared by 3 bases and J by 1 base, with 6 bases of the junction left unmatched. Germline assignment: CDR1 LGHNA and CDR2 YSLEER.

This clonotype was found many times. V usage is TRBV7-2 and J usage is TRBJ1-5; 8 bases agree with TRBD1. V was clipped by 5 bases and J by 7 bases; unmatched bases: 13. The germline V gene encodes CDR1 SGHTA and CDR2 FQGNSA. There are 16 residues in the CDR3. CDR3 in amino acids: CASSKGQGRQAQPQHF. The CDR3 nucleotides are TGTGCCAGCAGCAAAGGACAGGGTAGACAGGCCCAGCCCCAGCATTTT.

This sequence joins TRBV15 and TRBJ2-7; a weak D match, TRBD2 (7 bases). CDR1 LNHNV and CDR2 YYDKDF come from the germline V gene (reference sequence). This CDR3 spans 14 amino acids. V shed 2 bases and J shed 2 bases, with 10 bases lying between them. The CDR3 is CATSRRGGTYEQYF. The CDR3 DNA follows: TGTGCCACCAGCAGAAGGGGGGGGACCTACGAGCAGTACTTC.

The CDR3 is CASSHDKTITRDTDTGELFF. The CDR3 DNA is TGCGCCAGCAGCCATGATAAGACCATAACCCGGGACACCGACACCGGGGAGCTGTTTTTT. The chain links TRBV4-1 to TRBJ2-2, with D maybe TRBD1 (6 bases). Trimming shortened V by 3 bases and J by 3 bases, and 26 bases separated the two germline ends. The CDR3 sequence is 20 residues long. Germline V gene lookup returns CDR1 MGHRA and CDR2 YSYEKL.

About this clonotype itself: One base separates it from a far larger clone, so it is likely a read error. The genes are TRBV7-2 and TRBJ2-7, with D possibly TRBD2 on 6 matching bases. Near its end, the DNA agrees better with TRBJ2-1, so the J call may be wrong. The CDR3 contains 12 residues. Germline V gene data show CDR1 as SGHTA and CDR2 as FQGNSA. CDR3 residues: CASSLSGYEQFF. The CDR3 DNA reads TGTGCCAGCAGCTTGAGCGGGTACGAGCAGTTCTTC.

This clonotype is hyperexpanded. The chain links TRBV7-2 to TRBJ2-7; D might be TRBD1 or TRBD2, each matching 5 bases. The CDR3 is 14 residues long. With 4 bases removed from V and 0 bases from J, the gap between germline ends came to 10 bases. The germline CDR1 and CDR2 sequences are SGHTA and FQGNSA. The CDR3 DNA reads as TGTGCCAGCAGCTCGGGACGTGGCTCCTACGAGCAGTACGTC. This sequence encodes CASSSGRGSYEQYV.

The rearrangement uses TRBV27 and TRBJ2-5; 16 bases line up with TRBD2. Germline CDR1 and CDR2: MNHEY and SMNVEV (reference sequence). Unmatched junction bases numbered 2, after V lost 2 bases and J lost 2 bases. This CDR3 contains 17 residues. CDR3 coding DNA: TGTGCCAGCAGTTTAGTGGGACTAGCGGGAGGGCAAGAGACCCAGTACTTC. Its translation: CASSLVGLAGGQETQYF.

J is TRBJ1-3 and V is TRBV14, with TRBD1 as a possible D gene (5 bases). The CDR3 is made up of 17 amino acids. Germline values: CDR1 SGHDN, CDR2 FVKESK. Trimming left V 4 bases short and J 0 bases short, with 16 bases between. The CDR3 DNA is TGTGCCAGCAGCCCTTCTCGACAGTTTATCTCTGGAAACACCATATATTTT. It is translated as CASSPSRQFISGNTIYF.

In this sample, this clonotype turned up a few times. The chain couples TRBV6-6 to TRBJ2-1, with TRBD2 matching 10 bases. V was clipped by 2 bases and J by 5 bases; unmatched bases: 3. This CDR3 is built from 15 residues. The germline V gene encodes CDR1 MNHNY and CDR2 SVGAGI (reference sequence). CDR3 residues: CASSYLGLADNEQFF. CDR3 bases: TGTGCCAGCAGTTACCTCGGACTAGCGGACAATGAGCAGTTCTTC.

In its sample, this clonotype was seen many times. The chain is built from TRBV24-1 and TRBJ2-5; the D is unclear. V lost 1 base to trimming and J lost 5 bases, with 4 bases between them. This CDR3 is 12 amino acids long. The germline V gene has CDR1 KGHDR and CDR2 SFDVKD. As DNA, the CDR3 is TGTGCCACCAGTGATTTAAGCGAGACCCAGTACTTC. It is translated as CATSDLSETQYF.

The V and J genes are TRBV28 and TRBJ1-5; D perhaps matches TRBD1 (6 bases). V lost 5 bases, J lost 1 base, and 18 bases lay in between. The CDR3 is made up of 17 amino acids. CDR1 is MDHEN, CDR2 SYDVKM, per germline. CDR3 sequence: CASSPPDGGQSNQPQHF. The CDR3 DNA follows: TGTGCCAGCAGTCCGCCCGATGGGGGGCAGAGCAATCAGCCCCAGCATTTT.

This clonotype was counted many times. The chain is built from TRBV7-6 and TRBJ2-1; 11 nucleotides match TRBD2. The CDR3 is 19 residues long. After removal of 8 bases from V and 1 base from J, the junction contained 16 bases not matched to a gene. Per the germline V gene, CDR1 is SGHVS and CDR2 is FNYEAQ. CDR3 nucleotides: TGTGCCAGCGGCGGCTGGGCAGAGGCTAGCGGGAGGTCCTACAATGAGCAGTTCTTC. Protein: CASGGWAEASGRSYNEQFF.

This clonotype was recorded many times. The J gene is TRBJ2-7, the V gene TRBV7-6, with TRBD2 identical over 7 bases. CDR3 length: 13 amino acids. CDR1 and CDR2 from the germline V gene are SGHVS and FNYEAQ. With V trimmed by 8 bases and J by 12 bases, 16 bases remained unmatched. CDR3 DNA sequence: TGTGCCAGCGCTCTGTTCTTCGGCGGGAGTCGGTACGTC. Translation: CASALFFGGSRYV.

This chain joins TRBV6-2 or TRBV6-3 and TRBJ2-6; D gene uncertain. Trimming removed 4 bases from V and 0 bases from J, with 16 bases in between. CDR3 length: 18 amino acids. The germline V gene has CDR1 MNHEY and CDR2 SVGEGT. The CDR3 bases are TGTGCCAGCAGTTCCGGCCTACTTCAGGTCTCTGGGGCCAACGTCCTGACTTTC. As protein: CASSSGLLQVSGANVLTF.